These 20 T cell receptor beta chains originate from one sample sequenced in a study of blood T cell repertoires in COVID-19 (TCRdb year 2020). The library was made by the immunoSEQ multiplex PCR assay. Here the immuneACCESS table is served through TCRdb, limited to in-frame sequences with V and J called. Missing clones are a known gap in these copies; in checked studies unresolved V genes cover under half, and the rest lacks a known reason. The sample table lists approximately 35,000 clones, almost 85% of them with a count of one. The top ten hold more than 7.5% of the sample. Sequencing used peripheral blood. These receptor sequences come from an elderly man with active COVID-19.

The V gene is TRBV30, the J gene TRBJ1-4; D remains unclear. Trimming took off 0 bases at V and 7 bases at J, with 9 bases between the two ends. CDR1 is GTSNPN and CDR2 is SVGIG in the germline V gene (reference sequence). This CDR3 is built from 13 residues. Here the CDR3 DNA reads TGTGCCTGGAGTGTACTCCGACTTGAAAAACTGTTTTTT. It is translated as CAWSVLRLEKLFF. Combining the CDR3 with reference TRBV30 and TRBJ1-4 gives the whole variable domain SQTIHQWPATLVQPVGSPLSLECTVEGTSNPNLYWYRQAAGRGLQLLFYSVGIGQISSEVPQNLSASRPQDRQFILSSKKLLLSDSGFYLCAWSVLRLEKLFFGSGTQLSVL.

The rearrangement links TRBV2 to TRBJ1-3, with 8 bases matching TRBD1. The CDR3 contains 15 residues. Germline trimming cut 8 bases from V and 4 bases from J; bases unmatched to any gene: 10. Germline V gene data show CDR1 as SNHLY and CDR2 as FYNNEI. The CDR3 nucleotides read TGTGCCAGCGCCACAGGGGGTACAGGCGGAAACACCATATATTTT. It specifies CASATGGTGGNTIYF.

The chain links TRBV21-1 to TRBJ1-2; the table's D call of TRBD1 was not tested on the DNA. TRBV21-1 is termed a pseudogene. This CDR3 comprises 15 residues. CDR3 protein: CASSHRGQGIGGYTF. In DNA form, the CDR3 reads TGTGCCAGCAGCCACCGCGGACAGGGCATAGGGGGCTACACCTTC.

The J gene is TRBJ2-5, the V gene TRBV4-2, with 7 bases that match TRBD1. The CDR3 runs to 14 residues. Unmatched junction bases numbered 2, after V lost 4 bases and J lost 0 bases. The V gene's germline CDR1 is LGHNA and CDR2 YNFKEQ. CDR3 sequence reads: CASSPGTDQETQYF. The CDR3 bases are TGTGCCAGCAGCCCCGGGACAGACCAAGAGACCCAGTACTTC.

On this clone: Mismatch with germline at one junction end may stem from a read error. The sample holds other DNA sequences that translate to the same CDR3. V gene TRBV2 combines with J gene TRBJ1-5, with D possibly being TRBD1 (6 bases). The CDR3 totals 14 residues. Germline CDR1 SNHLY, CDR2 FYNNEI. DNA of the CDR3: TGTGCCAGTAGTGGGGGCCTAGTGGGTCAGCCCCAGCATTTT. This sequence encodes CASSGGLVGQPQHF.

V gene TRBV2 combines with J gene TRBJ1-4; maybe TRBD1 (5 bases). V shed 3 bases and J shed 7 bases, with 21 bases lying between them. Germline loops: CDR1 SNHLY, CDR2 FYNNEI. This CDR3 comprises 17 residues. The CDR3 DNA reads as TGTGCCAGCAGTGAGGTGGGGCCCCGAGAAGGTGTTGAAAAACTGTTTTTT. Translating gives CASSEVGPREGVEKLFF.

The CDR3 sequence: CASRPGTSGGDTDTQYF. The CDR3 DNA sequence: TGTGCCAGCAGACCCGGGACTAGCGGGGGGGACACAGATACGCAGTATTTT. J is TRBJ2-3 and V is TRBV2; 16 bases fit TRBD2. Germline V CDR1 and CDR2: SNHLY, FYNNEI. J was trimmed by 2 bases and V by 6 bases; bases with no gene match: 5. The CDR3 spans 17 residues.

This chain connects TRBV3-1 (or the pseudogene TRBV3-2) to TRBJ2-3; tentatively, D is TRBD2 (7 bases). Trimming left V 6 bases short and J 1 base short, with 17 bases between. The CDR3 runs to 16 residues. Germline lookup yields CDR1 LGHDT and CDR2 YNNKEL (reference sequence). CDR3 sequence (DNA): TGTGCCAGCAGGGGGGGGGCCGGTTGGGGCACAGATACGCAGTATTTT. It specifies CASRGGAGWGTDTQYF.

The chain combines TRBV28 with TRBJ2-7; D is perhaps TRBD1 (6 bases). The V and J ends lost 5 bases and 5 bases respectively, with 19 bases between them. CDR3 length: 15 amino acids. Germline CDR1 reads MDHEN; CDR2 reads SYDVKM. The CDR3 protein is CASSGWGPTGDEQYF. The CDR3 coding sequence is TGTGCCAGCAGTGGGTGGGGACCGACAGGCGACGAGCAGTACTTC. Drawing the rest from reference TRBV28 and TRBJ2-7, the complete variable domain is DVKVTQSSRYLVKRTGEKVFLECVQDMDHENMFWYRQDPGLGLRLIYFSYDVKMKEKGDIPEGYSVSREKKERFSLILESASTNQTSMYLCASSGWGPTGDEQYFGPGTRLTVT.

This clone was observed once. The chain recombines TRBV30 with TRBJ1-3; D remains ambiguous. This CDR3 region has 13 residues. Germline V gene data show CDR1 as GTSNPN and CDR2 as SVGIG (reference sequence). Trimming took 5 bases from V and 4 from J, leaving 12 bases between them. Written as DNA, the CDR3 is TGTGCCTGGGCCCTTCGAGCCGGAAACACCATATATTTT. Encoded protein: CAWALRAGNTIYF. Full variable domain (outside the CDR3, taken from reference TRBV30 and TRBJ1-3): SQTIHQWPATLVQPVGSPLSLECTVEGTSNPNLYWYRQAAGRGLQLLFYSVGIGQISSEVPQNLSASRPQDRQFILSSKKLLLSDSGFYLCAWALRAGNTIYFGEGSWLTVV.

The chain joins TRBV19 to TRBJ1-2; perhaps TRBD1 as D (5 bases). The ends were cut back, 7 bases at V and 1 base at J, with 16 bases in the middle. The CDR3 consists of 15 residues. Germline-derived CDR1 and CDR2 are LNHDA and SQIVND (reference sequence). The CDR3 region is CASTIWAGNNYGYTF. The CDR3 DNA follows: TGTGCCAGTACCATTTGGGCAGGGAATAACTATGGCTACACCTTC.

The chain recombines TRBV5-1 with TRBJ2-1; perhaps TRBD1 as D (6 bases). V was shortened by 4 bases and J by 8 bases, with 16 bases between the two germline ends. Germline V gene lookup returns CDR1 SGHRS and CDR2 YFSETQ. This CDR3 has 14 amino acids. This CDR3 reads CASSSRGTGHEQFF. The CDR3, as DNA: TGCGCCAGCAGCAGCCGGGGAACAGGGCATGAGCAGTTCTTC.

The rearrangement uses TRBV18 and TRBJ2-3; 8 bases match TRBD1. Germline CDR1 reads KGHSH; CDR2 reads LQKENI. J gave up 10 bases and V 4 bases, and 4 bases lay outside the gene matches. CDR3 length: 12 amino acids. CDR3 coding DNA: TGTGCCAGCTCACGCGACAGGGGCGCGCAGTATTTT. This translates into CASSRDRGAQYF.

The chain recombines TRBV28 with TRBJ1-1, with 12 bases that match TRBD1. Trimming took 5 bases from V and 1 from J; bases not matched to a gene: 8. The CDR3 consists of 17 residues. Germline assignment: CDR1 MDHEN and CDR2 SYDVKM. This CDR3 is CASSTGTGGPTNTEAFF. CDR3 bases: TGTGCCAGCAGTACAGGGACAGGGGGCCCGACGAACACTGAAGCTTTCTTT.

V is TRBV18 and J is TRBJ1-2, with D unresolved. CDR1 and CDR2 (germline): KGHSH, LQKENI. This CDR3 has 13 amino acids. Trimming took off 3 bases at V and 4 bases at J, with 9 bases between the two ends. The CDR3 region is CASSPGTVYGYTF. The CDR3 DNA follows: TGTGCCAGCTCACCCGGAACAGTCTATGGCTACACCTTC.

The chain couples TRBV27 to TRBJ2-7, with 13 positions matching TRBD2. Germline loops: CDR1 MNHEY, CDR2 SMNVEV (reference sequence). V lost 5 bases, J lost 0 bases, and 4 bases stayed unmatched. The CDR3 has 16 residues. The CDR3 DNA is TGTGCCAGCAGTCCCGGACTAGCGGGGGACTCCTACGAGCAGTACTTC. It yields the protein CASSPGLAGDSYEQYF.

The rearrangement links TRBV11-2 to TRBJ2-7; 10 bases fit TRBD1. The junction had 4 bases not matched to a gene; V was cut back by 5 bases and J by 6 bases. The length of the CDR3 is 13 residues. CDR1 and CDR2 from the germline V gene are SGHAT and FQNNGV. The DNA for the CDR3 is TGTGCCAGCAGCGTTGGACAGGGGGGCGAGCAGTACTTC. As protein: CASSVGQGGEQYF.

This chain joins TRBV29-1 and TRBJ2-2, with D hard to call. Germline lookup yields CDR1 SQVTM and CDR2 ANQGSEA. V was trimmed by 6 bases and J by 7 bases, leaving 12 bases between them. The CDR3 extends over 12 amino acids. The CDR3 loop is CSVGGSIGELFF. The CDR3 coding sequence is TGCAGCGTAGGCGGATCGATCGGGGAGCTGTTTTTT.

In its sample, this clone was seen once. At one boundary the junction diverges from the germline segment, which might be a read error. CDR3 DNA: TGTGCCAGCAGTTTTCGGCGGGGCCTATCCTCCGAGCAGTACTTC. Translating gives CASSFRRGLSSEQYF. This chain connects TRBV27 to TRBJ2-7, with D perhaps matching TRBD2 (6 bases). Germline V gene sequence: CDR1 MNHEY, CDR2 SMNVEV (reference sequence). The CDR3 has 15 residues.

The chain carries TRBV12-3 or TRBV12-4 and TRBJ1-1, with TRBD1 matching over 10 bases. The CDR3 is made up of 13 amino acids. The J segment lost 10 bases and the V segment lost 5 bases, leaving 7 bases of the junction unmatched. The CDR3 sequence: CASSRDRGKGAFF. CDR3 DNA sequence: TGTGCCAGCAGTAGGGACAGGGGAAAGGGAGCTTTCTTT.